This TCR beta chain is drawn from a study of T-cell reconstitution after alpha-beta-depleted transplantation in children. V dropped 6 bases and J dropped 0; count of bases not matched to a gene: 12. The CDR3 covers 17 residues. Preparation of the TCRbeta library used unique molecular identifiers. TCRdb independently ran MiXCR on the PCR reads; one entry per CDR3 protein. The sample lists about 610,000 distinct CDR3 sequences, about 10% seen once, with around 4% in the top ten. This TCR derives from a human donor who donated a stem cell graft to a child with acute myeloid leukemia. This specimen consisted of PBMCs from the stem cell graft donor, obtained from the stem cell graft. The genes are TRBV12-3 or TRBV12-4 and TRBJ2-7; 9 bases agree with TRBD2. CDR3 sequence: CASSLISGGGGSYEQYF. CDR3 in DNA: TGTGCCAGCAGCCTAATTTCGGGCGGGGGGGGCTCCTACGAGCAGTACTTC.